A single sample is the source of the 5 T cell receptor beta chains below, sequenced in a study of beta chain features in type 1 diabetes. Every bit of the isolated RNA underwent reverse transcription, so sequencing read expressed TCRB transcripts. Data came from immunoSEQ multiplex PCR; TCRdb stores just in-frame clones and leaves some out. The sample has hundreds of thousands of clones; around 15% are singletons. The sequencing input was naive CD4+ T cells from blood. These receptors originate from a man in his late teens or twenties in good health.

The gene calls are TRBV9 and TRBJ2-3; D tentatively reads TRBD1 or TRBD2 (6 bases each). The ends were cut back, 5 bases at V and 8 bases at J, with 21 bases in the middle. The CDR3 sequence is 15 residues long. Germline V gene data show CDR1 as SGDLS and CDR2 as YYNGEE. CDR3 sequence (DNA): TGTGCCAGCAGACCTACAGGAGGGACAATCTCTACGCAGTATTTT. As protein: CASRPTGGTISTQYF.

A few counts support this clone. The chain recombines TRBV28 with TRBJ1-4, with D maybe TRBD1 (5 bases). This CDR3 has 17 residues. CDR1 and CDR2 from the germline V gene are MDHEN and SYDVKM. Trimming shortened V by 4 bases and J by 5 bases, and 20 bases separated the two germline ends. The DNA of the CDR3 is TGTGCCAGCAGTTCCCCCCGGGACGCCAGTAGCAATGAAAAACTGTTTTTT. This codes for CASSSPRDASSNEKLFF.

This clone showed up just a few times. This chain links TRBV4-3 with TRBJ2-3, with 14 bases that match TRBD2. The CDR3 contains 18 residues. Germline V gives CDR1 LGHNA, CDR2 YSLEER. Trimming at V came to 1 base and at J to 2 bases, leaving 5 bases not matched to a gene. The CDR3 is CASSQGTSGGLLTDTQYF. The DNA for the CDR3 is TGCGCCAGCAGCCAAGGGACTAGCGGGGGGCTCCTCACAGATACGCAGTATTTT.

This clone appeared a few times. In DNA, the CDR3 is TGTGCCAGCAGAAGGGACAGGGGGCGTACCGGGGAGCTGTTTTTT. Its protein product is CASRRDRGRTGELFF. J is TRBJ2-2 and V is TRBV6-5; 12 bases map to TRBD1. The CDR3 totals 15 residues. V was pared by 6 bases and J by 5 bases, with 4 bases of the junction left unmatched. The germline CDR1 and CDR2 sequences are MNHEY and SVGAGI.

The CDR3, as DNA: TGTGCCAGCAGCTCAAGCGGAGGCCCCTACGAGCAGTACTTC. Its protein is CASSSSGGPYEQYF. The J gene is TRBJ2-7, the V gene TRBV9; TRBD2 is a possible D gene (5 bases). The CDR3 has 14 residues. The germline V and J ends were trimmed by 4 bases and 2 bases, with 13 bases remaining between them. Germline loops: CDR1 SGDLS, CDR2 YYNGEE.